In its sample, the clone carrying this TCR beta chain was seen a few times. This sample is drawn from a study of T cells in Graves' hyperthyroidism and ophthalmopathy. Study information: Before any treatment, at initial diagnosis, peripheral blood was collected.

RNA transcripts were the template for amplifying TCR beta CDR3 regions. RT-PCR in the first round (using the HTBI primer set) targeted the TCR CDR3. TCRdb recomputed calls from the multiplex PCR reads with MiXCR, one row per CDR3 protein. The table records a few hundred thousand distinct CDR3 sequences, 15% to 18% of them present only once. This CDR3 has 14 residues. Germline CDR1 is LNHDA and CDR2 is SQIVND (reference sequence). Trimming took off 7 bases at V and 7 bases at J, with 20 bases between the two ends. Patients with uncontrolled infections, other autoimmune diseases, pregnancy or lactation were excluded.

The source of this sequence is a woman between 18 and 29 years old with Graves' hyperthyroidism. V is TRBV19 and J is TRBJ2-7; D perhaps matches TRBD1 (5 bases). Sequenced input: blood. The CDR3 spells CASTNRGGSGEQYF. The CDR3 bases are TGTGCCAGTACCAATAGGGGTGGCAGTGGTGAGCAGTACTTC.